This T cell receptor beta chain emerged from a study of cytomegalovirus exposure and HLA in healthy donors. The study drew the donors from its approximately 130-subject validation cohort, separate from the roughly 670-subject first cohort. Assay: immunoSEQ multiplex PCR; the TCRdb copy retains only in-frame clones and omits some. This table has more than 90,000 clones, about 94% appearing once. As for this clone: Its specificity is not known.

Germline values: CDR1 SGHDT, CDR2 YYEEEE. Trimming removed 4 bases from V and 4 bases from J; junction bases left unmatched: 8. This CDR3 region has 14 residues. Study-level findings and limits: Rare sequences made up most TCRs, while some public TCRs were found in many donors.

Specimen: PBMCs. J is TRBJ2-7 and V is TRBV5-6; 7 bases agree with TRBD2. This receptor was obtained from a woman in her twenties or thirties in good health and CMV-seropositive. As DNA, the CDR3 is TGTGCCAGCAGCCCAGGACGGGGAGGGTACGAGCAGTACTTC. Translation gives CASSPGRGGYEQYF.